This T cell receptor beta chain was obtained from a study of blood T cell repertoires in COVID-19. Study summary: Samples taken during acute and convalescent COVID-19 were collected in the United States, Italy and Spain.

Original handling: From reference gene primer amplification, estimates of nucleated cell counts were derived. Here immunoSEQ multiplex PCR was the method, and the copy in TCRdb shows in-frame clones only, minus some. V, J and clone size were drawn from that table, and D and trimming were deduced from the DNA. The sample has roughly 190,000 clones; approximately 85% are singletons. V trimming: 6 bases; J trimming: 0 bases; junction bases outside the gene matches: 5. The CDR3 loop spans 15 amino acids. From germline, CDR1 is SEHNR and CDR2 FQNEAQ (reference sequence). What was sequenced was peripheral blood. The TCR comes from a woman aged 55 to 70 with acute or convalescent COVID-19. The chain carries TRBV7-9 and TRBJ1-3; TRBD1 agrees at 7 bases. The CDR3 nucleotides read TGTGCCAGCAGTCTACAGGGGATCTCTGGAAACACCATATATTTT. This sequence encodes CASSLQGISGNTIYF.